Below, 5 T cell receptor beta chains from the same sample are listed, as sequenced in a study of blood T cell repertoires in COVID-19 (dated by TCRdb to about 2020). Libraries were made using the immunoSEQ multiplex PCR assay. TCRdb limited this immuneACCESS table to in-frame rearrangements with V and J called. A share of clones is missing; checked studies link under half to unresolved V genes, and the rest is unexplained. Here the sample has 400,000 to 450,000 clones; 70% to 90% occur a single time. In total, the top ten clones hold over 10% of the sample. The material sequenced was peripheral blood. The receptor source for this set is a woman in her forties or fifties with COVID-19, enrolled during active disease.

V is TRBV6-1 and J is TRBJ2-7; D gene ambiguous. This CDR3 is 13 amino acids long. Trimming removed 3 bases at V and 2 bases at J, with 8 bases between. Germline V CDR1 and CDR2: MNHNS, SASEGT. The CDR3 bases are TGTGCCAGCAGTGATTTCAACACCTACGAGCAGTACTTC. Its protein is CASSDFNTYEQYF.

The V and J genes are TRBV6-5 and TRBJ1-1; TRBD1 matches 9 bases. The trim removed 5 bases at V and 10 bases at J, leaving 8 bases unmatched. This CDR3 is 13 amino acids long. Germline lookup yields CDR1 MNHEY and CDR2 SVGAGI. Here the CDR3 reads CASSPTGGALAFF. CDR3 DNA sequence: TGTGCCAGCAGTCCAACAGGGGGCGCGTTAGCTTTCTTT.

The rearrangement joins TRBV24-1 to TRBJ2-1; 8 bases are shared with TRBD2. The CDR3 contains 15 residues. The trim removed 5 bases at V and 8 bases at J, leaving 10 bases unmatched. The V gene's germline CDR1 is KGHDR and CDR2 SFDVKD. The CDR3 region is CATSGVGSGVDEQFF. CDR3 DNA: TGTGCCACCAGTGGGGTCGGTAGCGGGGTCGATGAGCAGTTCTTC.

The rearrangement uses TRBV6-5 and TRBJ1-2; D is undetermined. V was shortened by 2 bases and J by 13 bases, with 14 bases between the two germline ends. CDR3 size: 12 residues. The germline V gene encodes CDR1 MNHEY and CDR2 SVGAGI. As DNA, the CDR3 is TGTGCCAGCAGTTACGATAACGGAGAGTTCACCTTC. Translated, it gives CASSYDNGEFTF.

This clone has a single count. V usage is TRBV9 and J usage is TRBJ2-3; 10 bases agree with TRBD2. The CDR3 extends over 17 amino acids. Germline CDR1 is SGDLS and CDR2 is YYNGEE. V trimming: 3 bases; J trimming: 1 base; junction bases outside the gene matches: 8. CDR3 sequence: CASSAGLAAVGTDTQYF. The CDR3 DNA reads as TGTGCCAGCAGCGCCGGACTAGCGGCGGTGGGCACAGATACGCAGTATTTT.